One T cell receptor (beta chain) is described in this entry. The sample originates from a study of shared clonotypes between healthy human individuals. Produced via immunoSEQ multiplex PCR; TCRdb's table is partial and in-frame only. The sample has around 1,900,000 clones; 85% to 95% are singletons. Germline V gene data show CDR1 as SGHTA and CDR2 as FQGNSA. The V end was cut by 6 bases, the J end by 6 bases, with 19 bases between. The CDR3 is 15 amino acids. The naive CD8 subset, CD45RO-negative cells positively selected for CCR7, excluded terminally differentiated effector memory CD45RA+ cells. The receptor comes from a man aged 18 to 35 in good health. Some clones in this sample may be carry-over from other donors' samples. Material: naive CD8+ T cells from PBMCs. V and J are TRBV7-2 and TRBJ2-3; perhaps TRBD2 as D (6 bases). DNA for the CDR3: TGTGCCAGCAGGGACCGGGACTCCCCCAGGGATACGCAGTATTTT. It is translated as CASRDRDSPRDTQYF.